The clone carrying this TCR beta chain has more than one count but fewer than ten. Antigen: not known. TCRdb independently ran MiXCR on the 5' RACE reads; one entry per CDR3 protein. This sample has 450,000 or so distinct CDR3 sequences; around 15% occur once, and the top ten carry approximately 1%. There were only healthy Caucasians among the donors. The data originate from a study of identical twins. Study-level results: Models underestimated out-of-frame TCR alpha sharing in monozygotic twins.

This CDR3 has 15 amino acids. Germline V gene lookup returns CDR1 SGHAT and CDR2 FQNNGV. Trimming left V 1 base short and J 6 bases short, with 12 bases between. This sample also appeared in a second study, on yellow fever vaccine responses in identical twins.

This sequence was found in a woman under 30 in good health. The rearrangement links TRBV11-2 to TRBJ2-2; D unresolved. Sequenced material: CD4+ T cells sorted from blood. CDR3 sequence (DNA): TGTGCCAGCAGCTTAGCAGCATGGACGCCCGGGGAGCTGTTTTTT. As protein: CASSLAAWTPGELFF.